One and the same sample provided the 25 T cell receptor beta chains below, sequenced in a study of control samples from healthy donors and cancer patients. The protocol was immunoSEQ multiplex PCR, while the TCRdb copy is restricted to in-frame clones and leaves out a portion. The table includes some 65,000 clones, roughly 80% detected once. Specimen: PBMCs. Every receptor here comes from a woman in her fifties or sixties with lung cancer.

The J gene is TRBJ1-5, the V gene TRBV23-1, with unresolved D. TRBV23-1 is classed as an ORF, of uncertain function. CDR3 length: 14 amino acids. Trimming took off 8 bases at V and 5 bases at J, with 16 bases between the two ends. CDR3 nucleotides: TGCGCCAGCTTTAGACATAGGGAGGATCAGCCCCAGCATTTT. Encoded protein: CASFRHREDQPQHF.

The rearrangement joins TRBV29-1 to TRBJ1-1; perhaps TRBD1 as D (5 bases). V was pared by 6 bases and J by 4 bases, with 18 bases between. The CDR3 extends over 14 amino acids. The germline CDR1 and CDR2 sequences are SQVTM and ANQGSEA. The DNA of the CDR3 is TGCAGCGTGGGGGGGGTCCTATGGGGCACTGAAGCTTTCTTT. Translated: CSVGGVLWGTEAFF. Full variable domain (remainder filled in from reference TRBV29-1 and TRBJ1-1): SAVISQKPSRDICQRGTSLTIQCQVDSQVTMMFWYRQQPGQSLTLIATANQGSEATYESGFVIDKFPISRPNLTFSTLTVSNMSPEDSSIYLCSVGGVLWGTEAFFGQGTRLTVV.

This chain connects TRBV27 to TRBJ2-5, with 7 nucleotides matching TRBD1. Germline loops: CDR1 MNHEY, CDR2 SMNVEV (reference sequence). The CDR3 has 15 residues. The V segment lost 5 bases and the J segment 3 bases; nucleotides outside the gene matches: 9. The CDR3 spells CASSPLSDREETQYF. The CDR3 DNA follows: TGTGCCAGCAGTCCCCTCTCTGACAGGGAAGAGACCCAGTACTTC.

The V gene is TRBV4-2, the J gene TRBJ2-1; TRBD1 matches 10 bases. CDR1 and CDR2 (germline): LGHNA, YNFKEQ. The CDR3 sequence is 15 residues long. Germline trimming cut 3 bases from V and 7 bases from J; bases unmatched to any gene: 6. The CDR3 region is CASSHIGQGGNEQFF. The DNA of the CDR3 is TGTGCCAGCAGCCATATCGGACAGGGGGGGAATGAGCAGTTCTTC.

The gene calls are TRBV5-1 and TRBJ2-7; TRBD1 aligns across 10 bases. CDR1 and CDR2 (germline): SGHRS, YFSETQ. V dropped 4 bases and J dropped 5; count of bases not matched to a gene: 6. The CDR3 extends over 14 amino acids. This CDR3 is CASSLGQGGNEQYF. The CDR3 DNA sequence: TGCGCCAGCAGCCTAGGACAGGGGGGGAACGAGCAGTACTTC.

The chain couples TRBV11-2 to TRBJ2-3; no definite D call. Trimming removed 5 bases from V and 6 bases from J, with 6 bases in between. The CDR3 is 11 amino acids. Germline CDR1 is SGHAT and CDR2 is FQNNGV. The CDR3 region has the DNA TGTGCCAGCAGCCCCGCGGATACGCAGTATTTT. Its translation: CASSPADTQYF.

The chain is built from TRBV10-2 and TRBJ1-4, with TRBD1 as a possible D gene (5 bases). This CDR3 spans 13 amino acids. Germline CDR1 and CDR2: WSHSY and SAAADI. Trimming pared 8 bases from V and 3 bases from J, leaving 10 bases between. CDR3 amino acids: CASLGGANEKLFF. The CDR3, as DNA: TGCGCCAGCTTGGGGGGAGCTAATGAAAAACTGTTTTTT.

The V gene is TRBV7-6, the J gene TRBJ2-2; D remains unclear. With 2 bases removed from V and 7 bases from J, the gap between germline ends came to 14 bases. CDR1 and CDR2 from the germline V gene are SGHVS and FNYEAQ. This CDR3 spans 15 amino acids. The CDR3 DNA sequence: TGTGCCAGCAGCTTAACAGAAAAGGCGTTCGGGGAGCTGTTTTTT. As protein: CASSLTEKAFGELFF.

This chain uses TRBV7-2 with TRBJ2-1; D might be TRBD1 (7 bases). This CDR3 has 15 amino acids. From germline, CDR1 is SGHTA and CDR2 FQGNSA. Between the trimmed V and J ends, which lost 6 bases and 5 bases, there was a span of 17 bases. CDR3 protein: CASRRGQGGHNEQFF. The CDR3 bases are TGTGCCAGCAGACGAGGGCAGGGGGGACACAATGAGCAGTTCTTC.

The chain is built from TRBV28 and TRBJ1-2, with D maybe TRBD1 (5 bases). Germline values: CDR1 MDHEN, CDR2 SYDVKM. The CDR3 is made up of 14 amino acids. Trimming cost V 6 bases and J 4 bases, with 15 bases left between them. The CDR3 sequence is CASRGGAPFYGYTF. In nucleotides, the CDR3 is TGTGCCAGCAGAGGAGGGGCTCCTTTCTATGGCTACACCTTC.

CDR3 region: CASSSGGGRNEQYF. The CDR3, as DNA: TGTGCCAGTAGTTCTGGCGGGGGTCGAAACGAGCAGTACTTC. The chain uses TRBV19 and TRBJ2-7; 7 bases align to TRBD2. The CDR3 spans 14 residues. Germline V gene sequence: CDR1 LNHDA, CDR2 SQIVND (reference sequence). The junction had 9 bases not matched to a gene; V was cut back by 5 bases and J by 5 bases.

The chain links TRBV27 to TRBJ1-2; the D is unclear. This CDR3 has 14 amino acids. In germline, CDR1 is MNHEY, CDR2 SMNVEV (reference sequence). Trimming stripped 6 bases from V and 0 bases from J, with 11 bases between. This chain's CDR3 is CASSERYSNYGYTF. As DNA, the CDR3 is TGTGCCAGCAGCGAAAGGTATTCTAACTATGGCTACACCTTC.

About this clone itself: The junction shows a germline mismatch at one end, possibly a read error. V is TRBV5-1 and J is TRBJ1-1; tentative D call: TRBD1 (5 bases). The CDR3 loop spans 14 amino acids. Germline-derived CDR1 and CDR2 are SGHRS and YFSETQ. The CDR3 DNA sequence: TGCGCCAGCAACTTGGGGACGGCGAACACTGAAGCTTTCTTT. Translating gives CASNLGTANTEAFF.

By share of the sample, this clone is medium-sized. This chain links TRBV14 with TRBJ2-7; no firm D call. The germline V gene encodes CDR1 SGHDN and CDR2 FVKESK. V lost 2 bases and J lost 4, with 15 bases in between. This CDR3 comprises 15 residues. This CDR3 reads CASSQYTGQLYEQYF. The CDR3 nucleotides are TGTGCCAGCAGCCAATATACCGGGCAGTTGTACGAGCAGTACTTC.

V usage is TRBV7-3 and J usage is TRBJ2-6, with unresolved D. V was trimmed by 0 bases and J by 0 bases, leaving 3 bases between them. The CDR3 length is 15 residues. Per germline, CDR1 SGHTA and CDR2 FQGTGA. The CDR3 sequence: CASSLTVSGANVLTF. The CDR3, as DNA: TGTGCCAGCAGCTTAACGGTCTCTGGGGCCAACGTCCTGACTTTC.

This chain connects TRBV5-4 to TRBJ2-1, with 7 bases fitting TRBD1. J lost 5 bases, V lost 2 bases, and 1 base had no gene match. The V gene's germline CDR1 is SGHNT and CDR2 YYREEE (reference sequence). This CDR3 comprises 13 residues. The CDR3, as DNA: TGTGCCAGCAGCTTCGGGACAGACAATGAGCAGTTCTTC. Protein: CASSFGTDNEQFF.

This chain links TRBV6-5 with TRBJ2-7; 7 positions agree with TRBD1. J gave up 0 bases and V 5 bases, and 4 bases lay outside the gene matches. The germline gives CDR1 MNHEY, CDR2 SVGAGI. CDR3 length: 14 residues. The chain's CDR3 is CASSRDSFSYEQYF. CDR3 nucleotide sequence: TGTGCCAGCAGTCGGGACAGCTTCTCCTACGAGCAGTACTTC.

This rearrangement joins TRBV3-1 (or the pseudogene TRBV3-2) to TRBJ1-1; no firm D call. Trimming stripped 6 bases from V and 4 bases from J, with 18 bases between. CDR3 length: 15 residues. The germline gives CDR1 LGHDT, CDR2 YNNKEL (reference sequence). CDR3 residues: CASSLGQALGTEAFF. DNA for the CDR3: TGTGCCAGCAGTCTCGGGCAGGCTCTAGGCACTGAAGCTTTCTTT.

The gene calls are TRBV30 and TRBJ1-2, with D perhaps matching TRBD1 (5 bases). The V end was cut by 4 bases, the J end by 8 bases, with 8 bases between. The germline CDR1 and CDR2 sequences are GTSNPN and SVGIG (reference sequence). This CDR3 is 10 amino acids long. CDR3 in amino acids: CAWNGGGYTF. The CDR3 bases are TGTGCCTGGAATGGGGGAGGCTACACCTTC. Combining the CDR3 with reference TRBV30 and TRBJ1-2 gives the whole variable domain SQTIHQWPATLVQPVGSPLSLECTVEGTSNPNLYWYRQAAGRGLQLLFYSVGIGQISSEVPQNLSASRPQDRQFILSSKKLLLSDSGFYLCAWNGGGYTFGSGTRLTVV.

CDR3 amino acids: CASSSPGQPQHF. The DNA for the CDR3 is TGTGCCAGCAGTTCCCCGGGTCAGCCCCAGCATTTT. This chain links TRBV28 with TRBJ1-5; D is unresolved. The CDR3 loop spans 12 amino acids. V lost 4 bases and J 6 bases, leaving 7 bases between the germline ends. CDR1 is MDHEN and CDR2 is SYDVKM in the germline V gene.

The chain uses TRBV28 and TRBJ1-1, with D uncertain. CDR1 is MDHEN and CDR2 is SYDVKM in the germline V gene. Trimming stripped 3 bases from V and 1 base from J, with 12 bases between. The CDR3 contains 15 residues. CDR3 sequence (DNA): TGTGCCAGCAGTTTTTCCGGGTGGGGGAACACTGAAGCTTTCTTT. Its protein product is CASSFSGWGNTEAFF. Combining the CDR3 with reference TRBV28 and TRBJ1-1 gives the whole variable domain DVKVTQSSRYLVKRTGEKVFLECVQDMDHENMFWYRQDPGLGLRLIYFSYDVKMKEKGDIPEGYSVSREKKERFSLILESASTNQTSMYLCASSFSGWGNTEAFFGQGTRLTVV.

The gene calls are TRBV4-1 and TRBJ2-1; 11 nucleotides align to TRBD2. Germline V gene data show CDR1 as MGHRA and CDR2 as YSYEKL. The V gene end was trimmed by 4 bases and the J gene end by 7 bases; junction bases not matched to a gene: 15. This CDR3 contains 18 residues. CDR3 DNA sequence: TGCGCCAGCAGCCCCCGTCTAGCGGGGGGTGCGCTCACGAATGAGCAGTTCTTC. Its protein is CASSPRLAGGALTNEQFF.

CDR3 coding DNA: TGTGCCAGCAGCGAGACAGGGGTAAATGAAAAACTGTTTTTT. Its protein is CASSETGVNEKLFF. The rearrangement uses TRBV6-5 and TRBJ1-4; 8 positions agree with TRBD1. This CDR3 comprises 14 residues. The germline V gene has CDR1 MNHEY and CDR2 SVGAGI. V lost 6 bases to trimming and J lost 5 bases; unmatched junction nucleotides: 5.

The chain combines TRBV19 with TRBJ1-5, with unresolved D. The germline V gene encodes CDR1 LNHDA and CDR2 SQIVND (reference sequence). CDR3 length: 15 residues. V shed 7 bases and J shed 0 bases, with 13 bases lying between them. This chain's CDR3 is CASKFGRTSNQPQHF. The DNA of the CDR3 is TGTGCCAGTAAATTTGGGCGAACTAGCAATCAGCCCCAGCATTTT.

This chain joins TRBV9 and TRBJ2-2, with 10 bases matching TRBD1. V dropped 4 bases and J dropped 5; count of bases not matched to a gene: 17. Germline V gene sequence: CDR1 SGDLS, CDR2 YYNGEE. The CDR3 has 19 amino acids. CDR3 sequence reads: CASSPTPGTGDPRTGELFF. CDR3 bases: TGTGCCAGCAGCCCAACCCCCGGGACAGGGGATCCGCGGACCGGGGAGCTGTTTTTT.